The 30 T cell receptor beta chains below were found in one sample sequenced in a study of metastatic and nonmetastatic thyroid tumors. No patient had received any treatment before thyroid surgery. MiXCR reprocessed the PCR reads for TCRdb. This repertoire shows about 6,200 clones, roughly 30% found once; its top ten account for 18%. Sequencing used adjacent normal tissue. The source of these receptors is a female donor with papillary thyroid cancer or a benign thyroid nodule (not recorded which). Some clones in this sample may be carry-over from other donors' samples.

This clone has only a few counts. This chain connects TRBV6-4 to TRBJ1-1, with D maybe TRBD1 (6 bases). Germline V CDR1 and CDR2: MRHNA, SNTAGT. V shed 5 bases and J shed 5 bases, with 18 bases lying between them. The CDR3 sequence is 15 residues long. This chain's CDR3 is CASSHRDTLRTEAFF. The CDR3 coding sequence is TGTGCCAGCAGTCACCGGGACACCCTTAGGACTGAAGCTTTCTTT.

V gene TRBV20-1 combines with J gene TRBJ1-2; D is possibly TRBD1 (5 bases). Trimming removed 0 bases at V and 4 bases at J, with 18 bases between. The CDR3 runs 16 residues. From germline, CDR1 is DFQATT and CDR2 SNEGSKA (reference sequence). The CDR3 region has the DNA TGCAGTGCTAGAGATCGGGGCAGGCCGGCGGTCTATGGCTACACCTTC. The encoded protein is CSARDRGRPAVYGYTF.

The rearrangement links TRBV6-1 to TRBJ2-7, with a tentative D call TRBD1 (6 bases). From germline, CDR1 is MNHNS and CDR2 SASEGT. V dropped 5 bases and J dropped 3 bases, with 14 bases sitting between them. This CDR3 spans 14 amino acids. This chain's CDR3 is CASSREQGDYEQYF. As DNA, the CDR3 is TGTGCCAGCAGTCGTGAACAGGGAGACTACGAGCAGTACTTC.

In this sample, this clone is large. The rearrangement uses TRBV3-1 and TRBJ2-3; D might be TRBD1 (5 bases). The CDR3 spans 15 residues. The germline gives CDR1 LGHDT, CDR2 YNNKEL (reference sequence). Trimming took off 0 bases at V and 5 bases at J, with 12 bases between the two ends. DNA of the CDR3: TGTGCCAGCAGCCAAGAGGGGCGGAGAATAGATACGCAGTATTTT. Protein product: CASSQEGRRIDTQYF.

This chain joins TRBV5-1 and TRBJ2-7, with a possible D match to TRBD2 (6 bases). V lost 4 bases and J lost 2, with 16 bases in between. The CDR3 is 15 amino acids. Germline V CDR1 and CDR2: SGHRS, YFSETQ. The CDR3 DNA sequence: TGCGCCAGCAGCGGAATGGGCGGGACGACCTACGAGCAGTACTTC. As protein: CASSGMGGTTYEQYF.

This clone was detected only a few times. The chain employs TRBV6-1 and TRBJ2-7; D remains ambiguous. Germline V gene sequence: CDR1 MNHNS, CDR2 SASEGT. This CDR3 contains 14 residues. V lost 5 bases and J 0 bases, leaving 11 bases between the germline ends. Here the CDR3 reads CASSNTRSSYEQYF. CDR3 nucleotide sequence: TGTGCCAGCAGTAACACTCGAAGCTCCTACGAGCAGTACTTC.

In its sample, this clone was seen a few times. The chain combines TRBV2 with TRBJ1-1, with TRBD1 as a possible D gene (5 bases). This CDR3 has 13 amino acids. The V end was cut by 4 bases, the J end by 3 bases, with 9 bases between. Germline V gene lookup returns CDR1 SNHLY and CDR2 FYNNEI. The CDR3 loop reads CASSVEGHTEAFF. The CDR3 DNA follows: TGTGCCAGCAGTGTAGAGGGGCACACTGAAGCTTTCTTT.

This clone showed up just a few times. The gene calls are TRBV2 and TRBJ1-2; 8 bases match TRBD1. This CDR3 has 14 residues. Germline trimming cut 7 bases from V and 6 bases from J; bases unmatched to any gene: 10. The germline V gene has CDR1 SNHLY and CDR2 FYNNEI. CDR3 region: CASTRTGWSNGYTF. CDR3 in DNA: TGTGCCAGCACCCGGACAGGGTGGAGTAATGGCTACACCTTC.

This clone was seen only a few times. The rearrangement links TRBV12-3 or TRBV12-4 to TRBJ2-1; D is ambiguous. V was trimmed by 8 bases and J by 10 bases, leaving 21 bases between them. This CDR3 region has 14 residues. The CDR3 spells CASSGFPLGLEQFF. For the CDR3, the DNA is TGTGCCAGCTCGGGCTTTCCTTTGGGTTTAGAGCAGTTCTTC.

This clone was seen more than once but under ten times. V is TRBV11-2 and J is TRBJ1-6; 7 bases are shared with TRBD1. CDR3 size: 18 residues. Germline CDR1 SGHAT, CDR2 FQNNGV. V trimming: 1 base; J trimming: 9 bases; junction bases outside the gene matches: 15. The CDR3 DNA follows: TGTGCCAGCAGCTTAGTAACTCCTGAGACAGGGAGGTTTTCACCCCTCCACTTT. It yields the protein CASSLVTPETGRFSPLHF.

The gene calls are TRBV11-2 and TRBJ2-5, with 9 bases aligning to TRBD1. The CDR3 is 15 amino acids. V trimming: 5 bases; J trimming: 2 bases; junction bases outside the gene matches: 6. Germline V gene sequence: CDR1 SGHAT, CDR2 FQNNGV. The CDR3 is CASSPGQGRQETQYF. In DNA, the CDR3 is TGTGCCAGCAGCCCCGGACAGGGGAGACAAGAGACCCAGTACTTC.

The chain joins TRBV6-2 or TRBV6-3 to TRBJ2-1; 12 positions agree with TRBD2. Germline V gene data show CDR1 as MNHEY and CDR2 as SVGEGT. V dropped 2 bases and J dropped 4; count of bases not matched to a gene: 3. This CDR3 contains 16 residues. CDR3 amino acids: CASSYGLAGPYNEQFF. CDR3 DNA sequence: TGTGCCAGCAGTTACGGACTAGCGGGACCATACAATGAGCAGTTCTTC.

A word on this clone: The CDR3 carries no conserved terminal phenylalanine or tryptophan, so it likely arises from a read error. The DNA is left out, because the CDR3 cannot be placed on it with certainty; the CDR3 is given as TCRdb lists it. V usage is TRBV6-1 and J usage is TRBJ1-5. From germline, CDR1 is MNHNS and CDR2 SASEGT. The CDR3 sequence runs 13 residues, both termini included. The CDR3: CASSEFWNQPQPI.

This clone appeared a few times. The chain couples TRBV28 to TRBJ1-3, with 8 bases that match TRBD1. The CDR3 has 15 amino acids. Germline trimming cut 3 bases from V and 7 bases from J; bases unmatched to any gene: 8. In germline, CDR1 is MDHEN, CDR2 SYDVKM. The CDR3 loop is CASSLSRGLWNTIYF. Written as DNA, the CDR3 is TGTGCCAGCAGTTTGAGCAGGGGGCTTTGGAACACCATATATTTT.

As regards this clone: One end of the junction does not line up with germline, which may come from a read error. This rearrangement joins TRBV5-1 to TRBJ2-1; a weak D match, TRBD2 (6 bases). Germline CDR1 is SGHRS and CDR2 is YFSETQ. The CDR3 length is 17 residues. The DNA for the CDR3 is TGCGCCATCAGCTTTCCCGACCGGGAGAAAGTGGACAATGAGCAGTTCTTC. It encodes CAISFPDREKVDNEQFF. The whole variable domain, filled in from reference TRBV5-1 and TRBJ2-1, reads KAGVTQTPRYLIKTRGQQVTLSCSPISGHRSVSWYQQTPGQGLQFLFEYFSETQRNKGNFPGRFSGRQFSNSRSEMNVSTLELGDSALYLCAISFPDREKVDNEQFFGPGTRLTVL.

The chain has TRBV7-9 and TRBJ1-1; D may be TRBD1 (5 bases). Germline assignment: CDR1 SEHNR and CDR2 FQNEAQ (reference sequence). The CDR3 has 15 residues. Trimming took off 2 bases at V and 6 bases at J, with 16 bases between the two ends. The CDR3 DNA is TGTGCCAGCAGCTTATCCCCAGGGTTGGGAGCTGAAGCTTTCTTT. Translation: CASSLSPGLGAEAFF.

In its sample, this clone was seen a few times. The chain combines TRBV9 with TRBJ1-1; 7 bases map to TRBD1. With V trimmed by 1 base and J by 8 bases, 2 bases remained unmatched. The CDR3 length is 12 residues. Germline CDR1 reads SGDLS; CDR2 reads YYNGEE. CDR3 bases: TGTGCCAGCAGCGTAAAGACAGGGGAAGCTTTCTTT. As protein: CASSVKTGEAFF.

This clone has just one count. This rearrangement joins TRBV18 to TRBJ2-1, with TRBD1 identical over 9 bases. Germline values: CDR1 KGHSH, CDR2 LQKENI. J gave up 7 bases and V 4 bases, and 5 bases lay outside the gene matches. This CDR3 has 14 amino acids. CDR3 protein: CASSLSGTGNEQFF. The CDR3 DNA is TGTGCCAGCTCACTCTCCGGGACAGGGAATGAGCAGTTCTTC.

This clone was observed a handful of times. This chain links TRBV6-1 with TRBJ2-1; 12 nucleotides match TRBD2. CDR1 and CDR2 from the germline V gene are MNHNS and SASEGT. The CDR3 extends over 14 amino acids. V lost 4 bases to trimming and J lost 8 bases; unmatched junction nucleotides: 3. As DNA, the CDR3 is TGTGCCAGCAGTGGGACTAGCGGGATGGATGAGCAGTTCTTC. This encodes CASSGTSGMDEQFF.

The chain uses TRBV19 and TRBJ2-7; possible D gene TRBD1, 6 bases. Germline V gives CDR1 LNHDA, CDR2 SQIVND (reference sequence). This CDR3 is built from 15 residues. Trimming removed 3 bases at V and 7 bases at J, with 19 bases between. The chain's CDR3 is CASSIGDTISEEQYF. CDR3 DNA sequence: TGTGCCAGTAGTATTGGGGACACGATCTCGGAGGAGCAGTACTTC.

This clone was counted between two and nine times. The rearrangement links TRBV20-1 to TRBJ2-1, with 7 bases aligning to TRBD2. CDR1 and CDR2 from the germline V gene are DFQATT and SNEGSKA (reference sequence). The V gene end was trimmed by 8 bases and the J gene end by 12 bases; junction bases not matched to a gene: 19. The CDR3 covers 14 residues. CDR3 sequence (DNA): TGCAGTCCAATCACCGGGACTACCAGAAATTCGCAGTTCTTC. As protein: CSPITGTTRNSQFF.

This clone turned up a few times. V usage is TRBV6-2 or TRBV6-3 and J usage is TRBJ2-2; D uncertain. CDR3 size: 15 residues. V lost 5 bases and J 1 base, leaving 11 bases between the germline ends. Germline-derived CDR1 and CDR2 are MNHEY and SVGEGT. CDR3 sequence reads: CASSLHSRNTGELFF. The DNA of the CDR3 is TGTGCCAGCAGTCTCCATAGCCGGAACACCGGGGAGCTGTTTTTT.

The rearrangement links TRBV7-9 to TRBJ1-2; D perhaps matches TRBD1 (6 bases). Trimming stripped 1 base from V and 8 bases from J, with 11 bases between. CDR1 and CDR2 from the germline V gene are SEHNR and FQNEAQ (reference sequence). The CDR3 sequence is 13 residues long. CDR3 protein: CASSLEGGSGYTF. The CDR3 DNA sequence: TGTGCCAGCAGCTTAGAGGGGGGGAGCGGCTACACCTTC.

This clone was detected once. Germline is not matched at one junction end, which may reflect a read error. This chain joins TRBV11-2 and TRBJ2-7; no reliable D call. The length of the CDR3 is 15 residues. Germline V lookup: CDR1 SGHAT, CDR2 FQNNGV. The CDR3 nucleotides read TGTGCCGGCAGCTTAGGATGGGAAATCTCCTACGAGCAGTACTTC. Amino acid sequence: CAGSLGWEISYEQYF.

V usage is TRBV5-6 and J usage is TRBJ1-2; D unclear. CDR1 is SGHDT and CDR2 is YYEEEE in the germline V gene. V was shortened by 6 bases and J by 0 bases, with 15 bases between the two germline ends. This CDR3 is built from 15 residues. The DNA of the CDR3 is TGTGCCAGCAAGTCCCAAAGAGTTCCTAACTATGGCTACACCTTC. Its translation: CASKSQRVPNYGYTF.

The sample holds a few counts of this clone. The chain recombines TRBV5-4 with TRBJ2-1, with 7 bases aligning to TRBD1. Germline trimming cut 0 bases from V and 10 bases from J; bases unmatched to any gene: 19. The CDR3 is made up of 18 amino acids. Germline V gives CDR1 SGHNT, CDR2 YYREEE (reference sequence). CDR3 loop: CASSLGVWGQRGWGEQFF. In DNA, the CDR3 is TGTGCCAGCAGCTTGGGTGTTTGGGGACAGCGTGGGTGGGGAGAGCAGTTCTTC.

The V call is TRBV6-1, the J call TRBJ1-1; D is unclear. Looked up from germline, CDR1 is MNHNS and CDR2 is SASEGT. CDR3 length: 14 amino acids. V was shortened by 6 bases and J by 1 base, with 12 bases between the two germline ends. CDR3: CASRPGSKNTEAFF. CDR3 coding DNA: TGTGCCAGCAGACCGGGCTCAAAGAACACTGAAGCTTTCTTT.

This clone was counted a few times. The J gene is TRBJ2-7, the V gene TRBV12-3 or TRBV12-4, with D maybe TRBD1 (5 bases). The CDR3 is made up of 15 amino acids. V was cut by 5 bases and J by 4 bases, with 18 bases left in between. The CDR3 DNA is TGTGCCAGCAGTCTCCAGGGATTCGGAATTTACGAGCAGTACTTC. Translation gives CASSLQGFGIYEQYF.

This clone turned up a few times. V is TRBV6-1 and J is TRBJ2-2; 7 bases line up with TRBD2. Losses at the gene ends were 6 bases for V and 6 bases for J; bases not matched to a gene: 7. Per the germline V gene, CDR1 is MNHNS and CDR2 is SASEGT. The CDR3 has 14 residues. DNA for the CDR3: TGTGCCAGCAGCCGTACGGGAGGCCCCGGGGAGCTGTTTTTT. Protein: CASSRTGGPGELFF.

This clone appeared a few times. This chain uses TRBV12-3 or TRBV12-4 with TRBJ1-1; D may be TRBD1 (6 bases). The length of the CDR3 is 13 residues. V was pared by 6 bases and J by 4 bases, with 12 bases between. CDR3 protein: CASSRQQGTEAFF. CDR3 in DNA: TGTGCCAGCAGCCGCCAACAGGGCACTGAAGCTTTCTTT.